The 26 T cell receptor beta chains reported below all come from one sample, sequenced in a study of shared clonotypes between healthy human individuals (dated by TCRdb to 2018 to 2021). Libraries were made using the immunoSEQ multiplex PCR assay. The table comes from immuneACCESS by way of TCRdb, which keeps in-frame sequences with V and J called. Part of the clones is missing from these tables; in studies checked, under half for an unresolved V gene and the rest for unknown reasons. This sample gives 2,500,000 or so clones in total; roughly 93% of them show up just once. Jointly, the top ten make up approximately 0.37% of the sample. Sequenced input: naive CD4+ T cells from PBMCs. Interpreted using the paper, the cell subset or site label stands for: CD45RA+ positively selected. The source is a young man in good health. Some clones in this sample may be carry-over from other donors' samples.

The gene calls are TRBV7-3 and TRBJ2-6; no clear D gene. With 5 bases removed from V and 0 bases from J, the gap between germline ends came to 17 bases. Germline V gene sequence: CDR1 SGHTA, CDR2 FQGTGA. The CDR3 length is 18 residues. The CDR3 is CASSPSFGPSSGANVLTF. In DNA form, the CDR3 reads TGTGCCAGCAGCCCCTCGTTCGGGCCAAGCTCTGGGGCCAACGTCCTGACTTTC.

The rearrangement links TRBV5-1 to TRBJ1-1; unclear D gene. The V end was cut by 4 bases, the J end by 2 bases, with 12 bases between. There are 14 residues in the CDR3. The germline V gene has CDR1 SGHRS and CDR2 YFSETQ. CDR3 in DNA: TGCGCCAGCAGCGTCGCCGGGTCCAACACTGAAGCTTTCTTT. It codes for CASSVAGSNTEAFF.

The chain links TRBV7-9 to TRBJ2-4; TRBD2 matches at 7 bases. V lost 3 bases and J lost 5; bases outside the gene matches: 10. Germline-derived CDR1 and CDR2 are SEHNR and FQNEAQ (reference sequence). This CDR3 spans 16 amino acids. The CDR3 nucleotides are TGTGCCAGCAGCTTCGCGGGGCGGGGGATTCAAAACATTCAGTACTTC. Protein product: CASSFAGRGIQNIQYF.

The chain links TRBV11-3 to TRBJ1-1; 8 bases align to TRBD1. Trimming took 3 bases from V and 7 from J; bases not matched to a gene: 7. CDR1 and CDR2 (germline): SGHNT, YENEEA. The CDR3 consists of 14 residues. The CDR3 region is CASSFSGGLGEAFF. In DNA, the CDR3 is TGTGCCAGCAGCTTTTCAGGGGGCCTCGGTGAAGCTTTCTTT.

J is TRBJ2-2 and V is TRBV6-5; D remains ambiguous. Trimming left V 8 bases short and J 2 bases short, with 15 bases between. Germline V gene lookup returns CDR1 MNHEY and CDR2 SVGAGI. This CDR3 has 15 residues. CDR3 in amino acids: CASCDVAKNTGELFF. The CDR3 bases are TGTGCCAGCTGCGACGTGGCGAAAAACACCGGGGAGCTGTTTTTT.

The V call is TRBV5-1, the J call TRBJ2-5, with D uncertain. Trimming left V 4 bases short and J 2 bases short, with 15 bases between. Germline CDR1 is SGHRS and CDR2 is YFSETQ. The CDR3 runs 15 residues. CDR3 DNA sequence: TGCGCCAGCAGCCAAACCCCACTGATTCAAGAGACCCAGTACTTC. It translates to CASSQTPLIQETQYF.

This clone was found a few times. The rearrangement uses TRBV7-9 and TRBJ1-2, with D possibly being TRBD1 (6 bases). Trimming removed 2 bases at V and 6 bases at J, with 13 bases between. Germline-derived CDR1 and CDR2 are SEHNR and FQNEAQ (reference sequence). This CDR3 spans 14 amino acids. DNA for the CDR3: TGTGCCAGCAGCTTAATCCGGGACAAGAATGGCTACACCTTC. Encoded protein: CASSLIRDKNGYTF. Based on the CDR3 plus reference TRBV7-9 and TRBJ1-2, the full variable domain is DTGVSQNPRHKITKRGQNVTFRCDPISEHNRLYWYRQTLGQGPEFLTYFQNEAQLEKSRLLSDRFSAERPKGSFSTLEIQRTEQGDSAMYLCASSLIRDKNGYTFGSGTRLTVV.

This chain links TRBV7-8 with TRBJ1-3; D ambiguous. CDR1 and CDR2 (germline): SGHVS, FQNEAQ. The V end lost 3 bases, the J end lost 0 bases, and 12 bases lay between the germline ends. The CDR3 loop spans 16 amino acids. As DNA, the CDR3 is TGTGCCAGCAGCTTCGCCGGGTCTAACTCTGGAAACACCATATATTTT. Protein sequence: CASSFAGSNSGNTIYF.

The J gene is TRBJ2-3, the V gene TRBV11-3; TRBD2 might be the D (7 bases). V was clipped by 4 bases and J by 4 bases, with 15 bases between them. The CDR3 is made up of 15 amino acids. CDR1 is SGHNT, CDR2 YENEEA, per germline. The CDR3 sequence is CASSSKGGDADTQYF. CDR3 DNA sequence: TGTGCCAGCAGCTCCAAGGGGGGGGACGCAGATACGCAGTATTTT.

The table lists this clone with a count of one. This sequence joins TRBV19 and TRBJ2-4; D might be TRBD1 or TRBD2, each matching 5 bases. The V and J ends lost 6 bases and 0 bases respectively, with 12 bases between them. Germline V gene lookup returns CDR1 LNHDA and CDR2 SQIVND (reference sequence). The CDR3 is 15 residues long. This CDR3 reads CASSAPGGAKNIQYF. CDR3 nucleotide sequence: TGTGCCAGTAGCGCCCCTGGGGGAGCCAAAAACATTCAGTACTTC.

CDR3 in amino acids: CASSQDLGRRAGELFF. In DNA form, the CDR3 reads TGTGCCAGCAGCCAAGATCTTGGAAGGAGGGCCGGGGAGCTGTTTTTT. This sequence joins TRBV14 and TRBJ2-2; D may be TRBD2 (6 bases). The CDR3 is 16 residues long. Germline V CDR1 and CDR2: SGHDN, FVKESK. Trimming took 0 bases from V and 6 from J, leaving 14 bases between them.

V and J are TRBV18 and TRBJ2-3, with a tentative D call TRBD1 (6 bases). The CDR3 has 13 amino acids. Germline-derived CDR1 and CDR2 are KGHSH and LQKENI. With 4 bases removed from V and 8 bases from J, the gap between germline ends came to 13 bases. CDR3 loop: CASSLNRAGTQYF. The CDR3 DNA is TGTGCCAGCTCACTAAACAGGGCGGGTACGCAGTATTTT.

The chain has TRBV7-9 and TRBJ2-1, with 7 nucleotides matching TRBD1. The CDR3 spans 13 residues. Germline CDR1 is SEHNR and CDR2 is FQNEAQ (reference sequence). Trimming removed 5 bases from V and 9 bases from J; junction bases left unmatched: 7. The CDR3 sequence is CASSLRQGGEQFF. The CDR3 DNA reads TGTGCCAGCAGCCTCAGACAGGGCGGTGAGCAGTTCTTC.

The chain carries TRBV9 and TRBJ2-5; 10 bases fit TRBD2. Looked up from germline, CDR1 is SGDLS and CDR2 is YYNGEE. CDR3 length equals 15 residues. J was trimmed by 3 bases and V by 3 bases; bases with no gene match: 5. CDR3 DNA sequence: TGTGCCAGCAGCGCAGCGGGAGGGTTGGAAGAGACCCAGTACTTC. This sequence encodes CASSAAGGLEETQYF.

Concerning this clone itself: Different DNA sequences within this sample yield the same CDR3. The chain employs TRBV19 and TRBJ1-5, with unresolved D. Between the trimmed V and J ends, which lost 1 base and 2 bases, there was a span of 6 bases. Germline CDR1 is LNHDA and CDR2 is SQIVND (reference sequence). The CDR3 extends over 14 amino acids. CDR3 sequence: CASSIVGRNQPQHF. The CDR3 region has the DNA TGTGCCAGTAGTATAGTAGGACGCAATCAGCCCCAGCATTTT.

The chain has TRBV4-1 and TRBJ2-7; D ambiguous. CDR1 is MGHRA and CDR2 is YSYEKL in the germline V gene. The CDR3 is 13 residues long. Trimming shortened V by 0 bases and J by 3 bases, and 6 bases separated the two germline ends. CDR3 bases: TGCGCCAGCAGCCAAGATATACACTACGAGCAGTACTTC. This translates into CASSQDIHYEQYF.

This rearrangement joins TRBV9 to TRBJ2-1; no clear D. Trimming shortened V by 4 bases and J by 10 bases, and 24 bases separated the two germline ends. Per the germline V gene, CDR1 is SGDLS and CDR2 is YYNGEE. This CDR3 is built from 16 residues. The CDR3 here is CASSPQMALVLGEQFF. DNA for the CDR3: TGTGCCAGCAGCCCCCAAATGGCGCTGGTCTTGGGGGAGCAGTTCTTC.

V usage is TRBV7-2 and J usage is TRBJ2-2, with D possibly matching TRBD2 (6 bases). Germline loops: CDR1 SGHTA, CDR2 FQGNSA. Trimming pared 0 bases from V and 3 bases from J, leaving 17 bases between. This CDR3 has 18 residues. This CDR3 reads CASSLATSTGAHTGELFF. The CDR3 bases are TGTGCCAGCAGCTTAGCGACCAGTACGGGAGCTCACACCGGGGAGCTGTTTTTT.

The chain has TRBV5-6 and TRBJ1-4; 10 bases map to TRBD1. V lost 3 bases and J lost 8; bases outside the gene matches: 7. CDR1 SGHDT and CDR2 YYEEEE come from the germline V gene. The CDR3 spans 15 residues. This chain's CDR3 is CASSWGDRGSEKLFF. The CDR3 nucleotides are TGTGCCAGCAGCTGGGGGGACAGGGGAAGCGAAAAACTGTTTTTT.

This chain links TRBV18 with TRBJ2-1; a possible D gene is TRBD2 (5 bases). V lost 6 bases and J 7 bases, leaving 16 bases between the germline ends. CDR1 KGHSH and CDR2 LQKENI come from the germline V gene. The CDR3 has 14 amino acids. The CDR3: CASSRSGSSNEQFF. The CDR3 DNA reads as TGTGCCAGCTCCCGATCGGGATCATCGAATGAGCAGTTCTTC.

This chain joins TRBV7-9 and TRBJ2-7; unclear D gene. Trimming left V 0 bases short and J 9 bases short, with 15 bases between. The CDR3 runs to 14 residues. Germline CDR1 SEHNR, CDR2 FQNEAQ (reference sequence). The CDR3 coding sequence is TGTGCCAGCAGCTTAGCCCCCGGTAAGGGTGGGCAGTACTTC. This sequence encodes CASSLAPGKGGQYF.

The V and J genes are TRBV28 and TRBJ2-3; tentatively, D is TRBD2 (7 bases). CDR1 is MDHEN, CDR2 SYDVKM, per germline. The CDR3 length is 17 residues. The germline V and J ends were trimmed by 6 bases and 0 bases, with 19 bases remaining between them. CDR3 DNA: TGTGCCAGCAGACTGGGGGGGCCATACACTAGCACAGATACGCAGTATTTT. Protein sequence: CASRLGGPYTSTDTQYF.

The chain recombines TRBV10-3 with TRBJ2-7; 9 bases align to TRBD2. This CDR3 spans 17 amino acids. Per the germline V gene, CDR1 is ENHRY and CDR2 is SYGVKD. Unmatched junction bases numbered 10, after V lost 2 bases and J lost 2 bases. CDR3 region: CAISEQAGGLPPYEQYF. The DNA for the CDR3 is TGTGCCATCAGTGAGCAGGCGGGAGGGCTGCCCCCCTACGAGCAGTACTTC.

The gene calls are TRBV11-1 and TRBJ2-6; unclear D gene. This CDR3 contains 12 residues. V shed 3 bases and J shed 8 bases, with 5 bases lying between them. The germline CDR1 and CDR2 sequences are SGHAT and FQDESV (reference sequence). In DNA form, the CDR3 reads TGTGCCAGCAGCTTTGACTCCAACGTCCTGACTTTC. It translates to CASSFDSNVLTF.

The J gene is TRBJ1-1, the V gene TRBV6-1; D is ambiguous. The CDR3 consists of 14 residues. The germline gives CDR1 MNHNS, CDR2 SASEGT. V lost 3 bases and J lost 3, with 11 bases in between. Written as DNA, the CDR3 is TGTGCCAGCAGTGAGTTTAGTGGGGACACTGAAGCTTTCTTT. The encoded protein is CASSEFSGDTEAFF.

The gene calls are TRBV6-5 and TRBJ1-2, with 9 bases lining up with TRBD1. There are 15 residues in the CDR3. The junction had 9 bases not matched to a gene; V was cut back by 7 bases and J by 3 bases. The germline CDR1 and CDR2 sequences are MNHEY and SVGAGI. CDR3 sequence reads: CASNSPRTGDYGYTF. As DNA, the CDR3 is TGTGCCAGCAACTCCCCCCGGACAGGGGACTATGGCTACACCTTC.